The 28 T cell receptor beta chains below all came from one sample that was sequenced in a study of T cells in pancreatic ductal adenocarcinoma. Generated by immunoSEQ multiplex PCR, the TCRdb table keeps only in-frame clones and is missing some. The table records over 100,000 clones, roughly 95% of them present only once. No neoadjuvant therapy was given to the selected pancreatic ductal adenocarcinoma patients before their surgery. The source material was PBMCs. These receptor sequences come from a human donor with pancreatic ductal adenocarcinoma.

The chain employs TRBV18 and TRBJ1-1; no reliable D call. This CDR3 is built from 14 residues. V lost 3 bases, J lost 0 bases, and 8 bases lay in between. Germline lookup yields CDR1 KGHSH and CDR2 LQKENI. CDR3 amino acids: CASSPSLLNTEAFF. In DNA form, the CDR3 reads TGTGCCAGCTCACCTAGCCTACTGAACACTGAAGCTTTCTTT.

The chain carries TRBV18 and TRBJ1-5, with 7 bases identical to TRBD1. This CDR3 is 15 amino acids long. The germline V gene encodes CDR1 KGHSH and CDR2 LQKENI. Losses at the gene ends were 3 bases for V and 2 bases for J; bases not matched to a gene: 4. CDR3 sequence (DNA): TGTGCCAGCTCACCTGACAGGGTAGGCAATCAGCCCCAGCATTTT. Translated, it gives CASSPDRVGNQPQHF.

The chain links TRBV27 to TRBJ2-3; D might be TRBD1 (5 bases). There are 14 residues in the CDR3. The germline V gene has CDR1 MNHEY and CDR2 SMNVEV (reference sequence). The V end was cut by 2 bases, the J end by 3 bases, with 9 bases between. The CDR3 here is CASSLVRETDTQYF. The CDR3 DNA follows: TGTGCCAGCAGTTTAGTCAGGGAAACAGATACGCAGTATTTT.

The J gene is TRBJ2-1, the V gene TRBV4-2, with 10 bases matching TRBD2. The CDR3 is 21 residues long. Trimming cost V 1 base and J 0 bases; bases outside gene matches: 15. Per the germline V gene, CDR1 is LGHNA and CDR2 is YNFKEQ. The CDR3: CASSQVLTSGQTQISYNEQFF. The CDR3 bases are TGTGCCAGCAGCCAAGTTTTGACTAGCGGGCAAACTCAAATCTCCTACAATGAGCAGTTCTTC.

This rearrangement joins TRBV5-1 to TRBJ1-1, with TRBD1 identical over 11 bases. The CDR3 runs 13 residues. The V and J ends lost 7 bases and 4 bases, in that order; junction bases with no gene match: 3. The germline CDR1 and CDR2 sequences are SGHRS and YFSETQ. The CDR3: CASEGTGGTEAFF. The CDR3 DNA follows: TGCGCCAGCGAGGGGACAGGGGGCACTGAAGCTTTCTTT.

The chain is built from TRBV9 and TRBJ2-1; D call uncertain. The V gene lost 0 bases and the J gene lost 8 bases, with 6 bases spanning the gap. CDR1 is SGDLS, CDR2 YYNGEE, per germline. This CDR3 has 12 residues. CDR3 nucleotides: TGTGCCAGCAGCGTAGCGAGCGATGAGCAGTTCTTC. This encodes CASSVASDEQFF. The full variable domain, with the rest looked up from reference TRBV9 and TRBJ2-1, is DSGVTQTPKHLITATGQRVTLRCSPRSGDLSVYWYQQSLDQGLQFLIQYYNGEERAKGNILERFSAQQFPDLHSELNLSSLELGDSALYFCASSVASDEQFFGPGTRLTVL.

This clone has more than one count but fewer than ten. This chain links TRBV9 with TRBJ2-7; D might be TRBD2 (5 bases). The CDR3 covers 16 residues. The V gene lost 0 bases and the J gene lost 0 bases, with 13 bases spanning the gap. CDR1 is SGDLS and CDR2 is YYNGEE in the germline V gene. Here the CDR3 reads CASSVGASGGSYEQYF. The DNA of the CDR3 is TGTGCCAGCAGCGTAGGAGCCAGCGGAGGCTCCTACGAGCAGTACTTC.

The rearrangement uses TRBV30 and TRBJ2-3; tentatively, D is TRBD1 (5 bases). This CDR3 comprises 15 residues. Trimming took off 3 bases at V and 4 bases at J, with 17 bases between the two ends. Germline CDR1 and CDR2: GTSNPN and SVGIG (reference sequence). The CDR3 bases are TGTGCCTGGAGAACTACGTGGGGCCGGTCAGATACGCAGTATTTT. Protein sequence: CAWRTTWGRSDTQYF.

The chain couples TRBV2 to TRBJ2-3; possible D gene TRBD2, 6 bases. CDR1 is SNHLY, CDR2 FYNNEI, per germline. The CDR3 covers 15 residues. V dropped 4 bases and J dropped 0 bases, with 11 bases sitting between them. CDR3 amino acids: CASSGTTPSTDTQYF. The CDR3 DNA follows: TGTGCCAGCAGTGGGACTACGCCTAGCACAGATACGCAGTATTTT.

On this clone itself: Other DNA sequences in the sample encode the same CDR3. The gene calls are TRBV28 and TRBJ2-7; D is uncertain. The V end lost 4 bases, the J end lost 4 bases, and 5 bases lay between the germline ends. This CDR3 region has 11 residues. The germline V gene has CDR1 MDHEN and CDR2 SYDVKM. CDR3 bases: TGTGCCAGCAGTTCAAATTACGAGCAGTACTTC. Amino acids: CASSSNYEQYF.

This rearrangement joins TRBV6-5 to TRBJ2-7; TRBD1 matches at 8 bases. Germline V gene sequence: CDR1 MNHEY, CDR2 SVGAGI. The V gene end was trimmed by 6 bases and the J gene end by 5 bases; junction bases not matched to a gene: 9. The CDR3 is made up of 14 amino acids. The CDR3 DNA reads TGTGCCAGCAGCCAACCGGACAGGGCCCACGAGCAGTACTTC. Encoded protein: CASSQPDRAHEQYF.

The CDR3, as DNA: TGCGCCAGCAGCCAAGGGTACAGTCACACTGAAGCTTTCTTT. It encodes CASSQGYSHTEAFF. The V gene is TRBV4-1, the J gene TRBJ1-1; no clear D. The germline V gene encodes CDR1 MGHRA and CDR2 YSYEKL. This CDR3 region has 14 residues. V gave up 1 base and J gave up 3 bases, with 9 bases separating them.

This rearrangement joins TRBV28 to TRBJ1-5; D remains unclear. Germline loops: CDR1 MDHEN, CDR2 SYDVKM. This CDR3 has 15 residues. V gave up 1 base and J gave up 2 bases, with 9 bases separating them. The DNA of the CDR3 is TGTGCCAGCAGTTTATTATCCGGGGGCAATCAGCCCCAGCATTTT. This sequence encodes CASSLLSGGNQPQHF.

V is TRBV7-2 and J is TRBJ2-5; 8 positions agree with TRBD2. Germline V lookup: CDR1 SGHTA, CDR2 FQGNSA. This CDR3 is 13 amino acids long. Unmatched junction bases numbered 5, after V lost 10 bases and J lost 1 base. CDR3 DNA sequence: TGTGCCACGGCGGGGGGCGCCCAAGAGACCCAGTACTTC. Translated: CATAGGAQETQYF.

The rearrangement joins TRBV11-2 to TRBJ2-7, with D maybe TRBD1 (6 bases). The V end lost 5 bases, the J end lost 0 bases, and 14 bases lay between the germline ends. The germline CDR1 and CDR2 sequences are SGHAT and FQNNGV. The CDR3 runs to 15 residues. CDR3 region: CASSPGTQSSYEQYF. Written as DNA, the CDR3 is TGTGCCAGCAGCCCCGGGACACAGAGCTCCTACGAGCAGTACTTC. The full variable domain, with the rest looked up from reference TRBV11-2 and TRBJ2-7, is EAGVAQSPRYKIIEKRQSVAFWCNPISGHATLYWYQQILGQGPKLLIQFQNNGVVDDSQLPKDRFSAERLKGVDSTLKIQPAKLEDSAVYLCASSPGTQSSYEQYFGPGTRLTVT.

The V gene is TRBV25-1, the J gene TRBJ1-4; TRBD1 matches at 9 bases. The CDR3 extends over 15 amino acids. J was trimmed by 4 bases and V by 1 base; bases with no gene match: 1. The V gene's germline CDR1 is MGHDK and CDR2 SYGVNS. The CDR3: CASSEWGQGNEKLFF. The CDR3 region has the DNA TGTGCCAGCAGTGAATGGGGACAGGGTAATGAAAAACTGTTTTTT. The full variable domain, rest sourced from reference TRBV25-1 and TRBJ1-4, is EADIYQTPRYLVIGTGKKITLECSQTMGHDKMYWYQQDPGMELHLIHYSYGVNSTEKGDLSSESTVSRIRTEHFPLTLESARPSHTSQYLCASSEWGQGNEKLFFGSGTQLSVL.

This chain joins TRBV30 and TRBJ1-5; 10 nucleotides align to TRBD1. V lost 3 bases and J lost 1; bases outside the gene matches: 6. CDR3 length: 16 amino acids. Germline CDR1 and CDR2: GTSNPN and SVGIG (reference sequence). CDR3 in amino acids: CAWSSLTGGSNQPQHF. In nucleotides, the CDR3 is TGTGCCTGGAGCTCCCTGACAGGGGGCAGCAATCAGCCCCAGCATTTT.

The chain employs TRBV5-6 and TRBJ2-7, with 8 positions matching TRBD1. Germline CDR1 and CDR2: SGHDT and YYEEEE. V shed 4 bases, J shed 1 base, and the junction held 4 bases outside the gene matches. The CDR3 is 14 amino acids. The CDR3 loop is CASSKGQGSYEQYF. The CDR3 DNA sequence: TGTGCCAGCAGCAAAGGACAGGGTTCCTACGAGCAGTACTTC.

The rearrangement links TRBV2 to TRBJ2-5; D might be TRBD1 (6 bases). CDR3 length equals 12 residues. The V gene lost 7 bases and the J gene lost 5 bases, with 11 bases spanning the gap. Per the germline V gene, CDR1 is SNHLY and CDR2 is FYNNEI. CDR3 coding DNA: TGTGCCAGCACCCAGGGGTTTGAGACCCAGTACTTC. This codes for CASTQGFETQYF.

The chain combines TRBV6-1 with TRBJ2-5, with TRBD1 matching 10 bases. CDR3 length: 15 amino acids. The V segment lost 10 bases and the J segment 3 bases; nucleotides outside the gene matches: 11. Germline V gives CDR1 MNHNS, CDR2 SASEGT. The CDR3 loop reads CAIESGTGVEETQYF. CDR3 nucleotide sequence: TGTGCCATAGAGTCCGGGACAGGGGTCGAAGAGACCCAGTACTTC.

The chain uses TRBV5-5 and TRBJ1-5, with a possible D match to TRBD1 (5 bases). The V end lost 0 bases, the J end lost 0 bases, and 7 bases lay between the germline ends. The V gene's germline CDR1 is SGHKS and CDR2 YYEKEE (reference sequence). The CDR3 loop spans 15 amino acids. CDR3 loop: CASSLEGYSNQPQHF. In DNA, the CDR3 is TGTGCCAGCAGCTTGGAGGGGTATAGCAATCAGCCCCAGCATTTT.

The gene calls are TRBV4-3 and TRBJ2-2; 10 nucleotides match TRBD2. Germline CDR1 is LGHNA and CDR2 is YSLEER. The length of the CDR3 is 16 residues. The V segment lost 3 bases and the J segment 4 bases; nucleotides outside the gene matches: 5. DNA for the CDR3: TGCGCCAGCAGCCAGAAAGCGGGAGGGGTCACCGGGGAGCTGTTTTTT. Its protein is CASSQKAGGVTGELFF.

The chain uses TRBV19 and TRBJ2-1; possible D gene TRBD1, 5 bases. Germline lookup yields CDR1 LNHDA and CDR2 SQIVND (reference sequence). This CDR3 contains 14 residues. V was shortened by 5 bases and J by 8 bases, with 16 bases between the two germline ends. The CDR3 DNA follows: TGTGCCAGTAGTGGGTGGGGCAGCTGGGATGAGCAGTTCTTC. It yields the protein CASSGWGSWDEQFF.

V and J are TRBV5-6 and TRBJ2-2; D is unresolved. V lost 0 bases and J lost 8, with 2 bases in between. CDR3 length equals 11 residues. Germline V CDR1 and CDR2: SGHDT, YYEEEE. CDR3 in DNA: TGTGCCAGCAGCTTGGCAGGGGAGCTGTTTTTT. Protein: CASSLAGELFF.

The V call is TRBV28, the J call TRBJ2-7, with D possibly matching TRBD2 (6 bases). The germline gives CDR1 MDHEN, CDR2 SYDVKM. The germline V and J ends were trimmed by 4 bases and 6 bases, with 10 bases remaining between them. This CDR3 contains 12 residues. CDR3 nucleotide sequence: TGTGCCAGCAGTTCCCCCGGGAGCGAGCAGTACTTC. It translates to CASSSPGSEQYF.

The table lists this clone with a count of one. The gene calls are TRBV10-2 and TRBJ2-1, with TRBD2 as a possible D gene (5 bases). The V end lost 8 bases, the J end lost 0 bases, and 11 bases lay between the germline ends. The germline V gene has CDR1 WSHSY and CDR2 SAAADI. The CDR3 has 14 residues. The CDR3 region has the DNA TGCGCCAGCCAAAGCGGACCCTCCTACAATGAGCAGTTCTTC. It codes for CASQSGPSYNEQFF.

V usage is TRBV5-6 and J usage is TRBJ1-1, with a tentative D call TRBD1 (6 bases). V dropped 6 bases and J dropped 1 base, with 13 bases sitting between them. The CDR3 is made up of 14 amino acids. CDR1 is SGHDT and CDR2 is YYEEEE in the germline V gene. This CDR3 reads CASIRSGANTEAFF. The DNA for the CDR3 is TGTGCCAGCATTCGTTCAGGGGCGAACACTGAAGCTTTCTTT.

The chain joins TRBV19 to TRBJ1-1; D might be TRBD1 (5 bases). V shed 7 bases and J shed 5 bases, with 14 bases lying between them. CDR3 length equals 13 residues. Germline V lookup: CDR1 LNHDA, CDR2 SQIVND (reference sequence). The CDR3 sequence: CASTRTGGTEAFF. CDR3 in DNA: TGTGCCAGTACCAGGACCGGGGGTACTGAAGCTTTCTTT. Variable domain in full (rest from reference TRBV19 and TRBJ1-1): DGGITQSPKYLFRKEGQNVTLSCEQNLNHDAMYWYRQDPGQGLRLIYYSQIVNDFQKGDIAEGYSVSREKKESFPLTVTSAQKNPTAFYLCASTRTGGTEAFFGQGTRLTVV.